A single sample is the source of the 29 T cell receptor beta chains below, sequenced in a study of blood T cell repertoires in COVID-19 (TCRdb year 2020). The library was produced with the immunoSEQ multiplex PCR assay. Sourced from immuneACCESS, this table was stored by TCRdb with only in-frame sequences that have V and J called. A share of the clones is absent; for the studies checked, an unresolved V gene accounts for under half, and the remainder has no known explanation. The sample table holds roughly 250,000 clones, of which around 89% were seen once. Roughly 3.9% of the sample rests with the top ten. The sample taken for sequencing was peripheral blood. Receptors were obtained from a man between 60 and 75 years old who had recovered from COVID-19.

This clone was seen just once. This chain uses TRBV7-3 with TRBJ2-1, with D unresolved. Looked up from germline, CDR1 is SGHTA and CDR2 is FQGTGA. This CDR3 contains 14 residues. V shed 2 bases and J shed 0 bases, with 5 bases lying between them. DNA for the CDR3: TGTGCCAGCAGCTTAGGCAGCTCCTACAATGAGCAGTTCTTC. This sequence encodes CASSLGSSYNEQFF.

The chain carries TRBV6-5 and TRBJ2-7; 11 nucleotides match TRBD2. Germline-derived CDR1 and CDR2 are MNHEY and SVGAGI. This CDR3 spans 16 amino acids. Trimming removed 0 bases from V and 3 bases from J; junction bases left unmatched: 4. In DNA, the CDR3 is TGTGCCAGCAGTTACTCTAGCGGGGGGGCAAGCTACGAGCAGTACTTC. Its translation: CASSYSSGGASYEQYF.

Here the CDR3 reads CATSRGQGVNGNTIYF. The DNA of the CDR3 is TGTGCCACCAGCAGAGGACAGGGGGTGAATGGAAACACCATATATTTT. The chain combines TRBV15 with TRBJ1-3, with 9 bases identical to TRBD1. The V gene end was trimmed by 1 base and the J gene end by 3 bases; junction bases not matched to a gene: 4. The CDR3 runs 16 residues. Germline V CDR1 and CDR2: LNHNV, YYDKDF (reference sequence).

The CDR3: CASSYSRQGSFSEAFF. The CDR3 region has the DNA TGTGCCAGCAGCTATTCGCGACAGGGAAGTTTCAGTGAAGCTTTCTTT. V usage is TRBV7-6 and J usage is TRBJ1-1; 7 bases fit TRBD1. The germline gives CDR1 SGHVS, CDR2 FNYEAQ. CDR3 length equals 16 residues. Trimming cost V 4 bases and J 7 bases; bases outside gene matches: 15.

This sequence joins TRBV9 and TRBJ1-6, with D maybe TRBD1 (6 bases). The CDR3 contains 14 residues. Germline CDR1 reads SGDLS; CDR2 reads YYNGEE. Deletions cut 0 bases from V and 7 bases from J, with 8 bases between. CDR3 DNA sequence: TGTGCCAGCAGCGTAGGAGACAGGAATTCACCCCTCCACTTT. Protein product: CASSVGDRNSPLHF.

The chain carries TRBV9 and TRBJ2-3, with D maybe TRBD2 (6 bases). The CDR3 extends over 14 amino acids. From germline, CDR1 is SGDLS and CDR2 YYNGEE. Trimming removed 5 bases at V and 6 bases at J, with 16 bases between. The CDR3 DNA reads as TGTGCCAGCAGTCCGGGACTGAACCCCGATACGCAGTATTTT. Protein sequence: CASSPGLNPDTQYF. The full variable domain, completed using reference TRBV9 and TRBJ2-3, is DSGVTQTPKHLITATGQRVTLRCSPRSGDLSVYWYQQSLDQGLQFLIQYYNGEERAKGNILERFSAQQFPDLHSELNLSSLELGDSALYFCASSPGLNPDTQYFGPGTRLTVL.

This clone has only a few counts. V usage is TRBV2 and J usage is TRBJ2-6; perhaps TRBD1 as D (6 bases). The CDR3 length is 16 residues. Germline V lookup: CDR1 SNHLY, CDR2 FYNNEI. V was clipped by 6 bases and J by 0 bases, with 12 bases between them. CDR3 nucleotide sequence: TGTGCCAGCAGGGCAGGGGTGAGCTCTGGGGCCAACGTCCTGACTTTC. This encodes CASRAGVSSGANVLTF.

The chain combines TRBV9 with TRBJ1-1; 8 nucleotides align to TRBD1. This CDR3 has 13 residues. CDR1 SGDLS and CDR2 YYNGEE come from the germline V gene. V lost 4 bases and J lost 11; bases outside the gene matches: 10. CDR3: CASSIRDRRRAFF. The DNA of the CDR3 is TGTGCCAGCAGCATTCGGGACAGGCGGCGGGCTTTCTTT.

The chain recombines TRBV9 with TRBJ1-4, with 7 bases matching TRBD1. Germline lookup yields CDR1 SGDLS and CDR2 YYNGEE. V was clipped by 2 bases and J by 4 bases; unmatched bases: 2. This CDR3 is built from 14 residues. The CDR3 coding sequence is TGTGCCAGCAGCGTGGGACAGATTAATGAAAAACTGTTTTTT. Translated: CASSVGQINEKLFF.

This clone was detected only once. The V and J genes are TRBV2 and TRBJ1-2; no firm D call. The CDR3 consists of 14 residues. Germline V lookup: CDR1 SNHLY, CDR2 FYNNEI. V lost 3 bases and J 1 base, leaving 9 bases between the germline ends. The CDR3 loop is CASSESGINYGYTF. In nucleotides, the CDR3 is TGTGCCAGCAGTGAGTCGGGAATTAACTATGGCTACACCTTC. Complete variable domain (other parts from reference TRBV2 and TRBJ1-2): EPEVTQTPSHQVTQMGQEVILRCVPISNHLYFYWYRQILGQKVEFLVSFYNNEISEKSEIFDDQFSVERPDGSNFTLKIRSTKLEDSAMYFCASSESGINYGYTFGSGTRLTVV.

This rearrangement joins TRBV5-4 to TRBJ1-5, with a tentative D call TRBD1 (6 bases). The CDR3 is 14 residues long. The germline V gene has CDR1 SGHNT and CDR2 YYREEE (reference sequence). V was trimmed by 0 bases and J by 5 bases, leaving 9 bases between them. The CDR3 loop reads CASSLGAGDQPQHF. CDR3 nucleotides: TGTGCCAGCAGCTTGGGGGCAGGGGATCAGCCCCAGCATTTT.

This chain joins TRBV7-2 and TRBJ2-1; 9 nucleotides match TRBD1. Trimming at V came to 5 bases and at J to 7 bases, leaving 9 bases not matched to a gene. CDR1 and CDR2 (germline): SGHTA, FQGNSA. The length of the CDR3 is 15 residues. CDR3 protein: CASSPRPGTGNEQFF. In DNA form, the CDR3 reads TGTGCCAGCAGCCCGCGTCCCGGGACAGGGAATGAGCAGTTCTTC.

The V and J genes are TRBV7-2 and TRBJ1-5, with unresolved D. This CDR3 is built from 13 residues. The germline V gene has CDR1 SGHTA and CDR2 FQGNSA. V lost 1 base to trimming and J lost 5 bases, with 6 bases between them. The CDR3 DNA follows: TGTGCCAGCAGCTTAGGAGGCGATCAGCCCCAGCATTTT. This encodes CASSLGGDQPQHF.

The rearrangement uses TRBV7-9 and TRBJ1-2, with D possibly TRBD1 on 5 matching bases. Trimming took 5 bases from V and 3 from J, leaving 16 bases between them. Germline CDR1 SEHNR, CDR2 FQNEAQ (reference sequence). The CDR3 loop spans 15 amino acids. The CDR3 sequence is CASSERLGLDYGYTF. The CDR3 DNA reads TGTGCCAGCAGCGAGAGGCTGGGGCTTGACTATGGCTACACCTTC. Together with reference TRBV7-9 and TRBJ1-2, the CDR3 gives the full variable domain: DTGVSQNPRHKITKRGQNVTFRCDPISEHNRLYWYRQTLGQGPEFLTYFQNEAQLEKSRLLSDRFSAERPKGSFSTLEIQRTEQGDSAMYLCASSERLGLDYGYTFGSGTRLTVV.

This chain connects TRBV9 to TRBJ2-2; 11 nucleotides match TRBD2. V trimming: 4 bases; J trimming: 7 bases; junction bases outside the gene matches: 15. Germline CDR1 and CDR2: SGDLS and YYNGEE. This CDR3 is 18 amino acids long. The CDR3 is CASSPLHIAGGPGGELFF. The CDR3 nucleotides are TGTGCCAGCAGCCCCCTTCATATAGCGGGGGGGCCAGGCGGGGAGCTGTTTTTT.

The chain joins TRBV7-9 to TRBJ2-3; D not certain. Germline CDR1 is SEHNR and CDR2 is FQNEAQ (reference sequence). The CDR3 consists of 13 residues. Trimming took 4 bases from V and 1 from J, leaving 6 bases between them. The CDR3 region is CASSSSGTDTQYF. The DNA for the CDR3 is TGTGCCAGCAGCTCCTCGGGCACAGATACGCAGTATTTT. Full variable domain (missing parts from reference TRBV7-9 and TRBJ2-3): DTGVSQNPRHKITKRGQNVTFRCDPISEHNRLYWYRQTLGQGPEFLTYFQNEAQLEKSRLLSDRFSAERPKGSFSTLEIQRTEQGDSAMYLCASSSSGTDTQYFGPGTRLTVL.

CDR3 amino acids: CASSSTGGVGTEAFF. DNA for the CDR3: TGCGCCAGCAGCTCGACAGGGGGCGTCGGGACTGAAGCTTTCTTT. The chain employs TRBV5-1 and TRBJ1-1, with 10 nucleotides matching TRBD1. This CDR3 contains 15 residues. CDR1 SGHRS and CDR2 YFSETQ come from the germline V gene. Germline trimming cut 3 bases from V and 5 bases from J; bases unmatched to any gene: 7.

The chain carries TRBV15 and TRBJ2-1, with a tentative D call TRBD2 (5 bases). V was shortened by 0 bases and J by 7 bases, with 13 bases between the two germline ends. Germline CDR1 reads LNHNV; CDR2 reads YYDKDF (reference sequence). The CDR3 runs to 15 residues. The CDR3 spells CATSRDPPSGNEQFF. CDR3 nucleotide sequence: TGTGCCACCAGCAGAGATCCCCCATCGGGAAATGAGCAGTTCTTC.

This clone is a singleton in its sample. The rearrangement uses TRBV30 and TRBJ2-7; D possibly corresponds to TRBD1 (5 bases). V dropped 0 bases and J dropped 2 bases, with 17 bases sitting between them. This CDR3 region has 16 residues. CDR1 is GTSNPN and CDR2 is SVGIG in the germline V gene (reference sequence). This CDR3 is CAWSVRVGLGTYEQYF. The CDR3 DNA reads TGTGCCTGGAGTGTACGGGTGGGGCTGGGGACCTACGAGCAGTACTTC. The full variable domain, with the rest looked up from reference TRBV30 and TRBJ2-7, is SQTIHQWPATLVQPVGSPLSLECTVEGTSNPNLYWYRQAAGRGLQLLFYSVGIGQISSEVPQNLSASRPQDRQFILSSKKLLLSDSGFYLCAWSVRVGLGTYEQYFGPGTRLTVT.

The chain employs TRBV19 and TRBJ1-4; 9 nucleotides align to TRBD1. Looked up from germline, CDR1 is LNHDA and CDR2 is SQIVND (reference sequence). V gave up 2 bases and J gave up 7 bases; unmatched junction bases: 2. This CDR3 region has 14 residues. CDR3 loop: CASSITGGTEKLFF. Written as DNA, the CDR3 is TGTGCCAGTAGTATAACAGGGGGCACTGAAAAACTGTTTTTT. The variable domain in full, completed from reference TRBV19 and TRBJ1-4, reads DGGITQSPKYLFRKEGQNVTLSCEQNLNHDAMYWYRQDPGQGLRLIYYSQIVNDFQKGDIAEGYSVSREKKESFPLTVTSAQKNPTAFYLCASSITGGTEKLFFGSGTQLSVL.

The J gene is TRBJ2-5, the V gene TRBV11-2, with 16 bases identical to TRBD2. Germline V gene sequence: CDR1 SGHAT, CDR2 FQNNGV. Unmatched junction bases numbered 9, after V lost 1 base and J lost 7 bases. This CDR3 region has 18 residues. The CDR3 sequence is CASSLAVGLAGGKTTQYF. The CDR3 coding sequence is TGTGCCAGCAGCTTAGCAGTGGGACTAGCGGGGGGGAAGACGACCCAGTACTTC.

The rearrangement joins TRBV6-6 to TRBJ1-6; the match to TRBD1 covers 8 bases. Germline CDR1 reads MNHNY; CDR2 reads SVGAGI (reference sequence). The V gene end was trimmed by 0 bases and the J gene end by 10 bases; junction bases not matched to a gene: 8. The CDR3 runs to 16 residues. The CDR3 nucleotides are TGTGCCAGCAGTTACTCGGAGGACAGGGAATCCTCACCCCTCCACTTT. It encodes CASSYSEDRESSPLHF.

The V and J genes are TRBV5-1 and TRBJ1-1, with D perhaps TRBD1 (6 bases). Germline V lookup: CDR1 SGHRS, CDR2 YFSETQ. The CDR3 runs 15 residues. Trimming removed 2 bases from V and 0 bases from J, with 11 bases in between. In nucleotides, the CDR3 is TGCGCCAGCAGCTTACAGGGAGGGGTGAACACTGAAGCTTTCTTT. This codes for CASSLQGGVNTEAFF.

The chain carries TRBV18 and TRBJ2-6; D ambiguous. Trimming took off 3 bases at V and 0 bases at J, with 3 bases between the two ends. Germline CDR1 KGHSH, CDR2 LQKENI. There are 14 residues in the CDR3. The CDR3 DNA is TGTGCCAGCTCACCCCGCTCTGGGGCCAACGTCCTGACTTTC. Its protein is CASSPRSGANVLTF.

This CDR3 reads CASSSLQGARNEQYF. For the CDR3, the DNA is TGTGCCAGCAGCTCACTACAGGGGGCTCGGAACGAGCAGTACTTC. The chain has TRBV11-2 and TRBJ2-7; 9 bases fit TRBD1. V trimming: 4 bases; J trimming: 5 bases; junction bases outside the gene matches: 9. Looked up from germline, CDR1 is SGHAT and CDR2 is FQNNGV. The CDR3 is 15 residues long. Complete variable domain (other parts from reference TRBV11-2 and TRBJ2-7): EAGVAQSPRYKIIEKRQSVAFWCNPISGHATLYWYQQILGQGPKLLIQFQNNGVVDDSQLPKDRFSAERLKGVDSTLKIQPAKLEDSAVYLCASSSLQGARNEQYFGPGTRLTVT.

CDR3 sequence (DNA): TGTGCCAGCTCATCGGACAGGGGGCGCGAGCAGTACTTC. Translated: CASSSDRGREQYF. The J gene is TRBJ2-7, the V gene TRBV18, with 11 nucleotides matching TRBD1. This CDR3 contains 13 residues. Looked up from germline, CDR1 is KGHSH and CDR2 is LQKENI. The V segment lost 5 bases and the J segment 6 bases; nucleotides outside the gene matches: 3.

In this sample, this clone turned up a few times. This chain joins TRBV29-1 and TRBJ1-6, with 7 bases identical to TRBD1. J gave up 7 bases and V 4 bases, and 7 bases lay outside the gene matches. This CDR3 comprises 14 residues. Germline V gives CDR1 SQVTM, CDR2 ANQGSEA. In nucleotides, the CDR3 is TGCAGCGTTGGTGAGCCAGGGGGGAATTCACCCCTCCACTTT. It yields the protein CSVGEPGGNSPLHF.

This clone appeared a single time. The chain has TRBV6-6 and TRBJ2-3; D not resolved. CDR3 length equals 13 residues. Between the trimmed V and J ends, which lost 2 bases and 2 bases, there was a span of 5 bases. From germline, CDR1 is MNHNY and CDR2 SVGAGI (reference sequence). The CDR3 sequence: CASSYPNTDTQYF. In DNA, the CDR3 is TGTGCCAGCAGTTACCCTAACACAGATACGCAGTATTTT.

The CDR3 nucleotides are TGTGCCAGTAGTCCTCTTGGACAGGGAAGGTTAGGGACCCAGTACTTC. It yields the protein CASSPLGQGRLGTQYF. The chain employs TRBV19 and TRBJ2-5; 8 nucleotides align to TRBD1. The CDR3 totals 16 residues. V dropped 5 bases and J dropped 7; count of bases not matched to a gene: 15. CDR1 LNHDA and CDR2 SQIVND come from the germline V gene (reference sequence).